The next 10 T cell receptor beta chains were all read from a single sample in a study of T-cell reconstitution after alpha-beta-depleted transplantation in children. The TCRbeta library incorporated unique molecular identifiers. MiXCR, applied by TCRdb to the PCR reads, yields one record per CDR3 protein. The table includes about 180,000 distinct CDR3 sequences, approximately 12% detected once. The sequencing here drew on PBMCs, taken before TCRalphabeta/CD19-depleted stem cell transplant. The origin of the receptors is a boy between 2 and 15 years old with acute myeloid leukemia, due to receive a stem cell transplant.

This clonotype was found many times. This chain links TRBV21-1 with TRBJ1-2; TRBD1 is the table's D call, not checked against the DNA. TRBV21-1 is a pseudogene. The CDR3 runs to 16 residues. DNA for the CDR3: TGTGCCAGCAGCAAAGATGGGACAGCAAGGAGCTATGGCTACACCTTC. Its translation is CASSKDGTARSYGYTF.

On this clonotype: This could be a read error, since a much larger clone is one nucleotide away. The CDR3 does not end in the conserved phenylalanine or tryptophan, so this is likely a read error. The CDR3 nucleotides read TGCGGGACAGGGTGGAATGAGCAGTTCCTC. As protein: CGTGWNEQFL. The V gene is TRBV20-1, the J gene TRBJ2-1; TRBD1 matches 9 bases. Germline V lookup: CDR1 DFQATT, CDR2 SNEGSKA (reference sequence). The CDR3 extends over 10 amino acids.

This clonotype was found many times. This chain joins TRBV6-4 and TRBJ1-6; 7 nucleotides agree with TRBD1. The CDR3 runs 14 residues. Germline V gives CDR1 MRHNA, CDR2 SNTAGT. Trimming cost V 6 bases and J 10 bases; bases outside gene matches: 9. CDR3 coding DNA: TGTGCCAGCAGCCCAGACAGGGATGGCTCACCCCTCCACTTT. Its translation is CASSPDRDGSPLHF.

This clonotype was found many times. The rearrangement joins TRBV20-1 to TRBJ2-7; 15 positions match TRBD2. V trimming: 6 bases; J trimming: 2 bases; junction bases outside the gene matches: 5. Germline V lookup: CDR1 DFQATT, CDR2 SNEGSKA (reference sequence). The CDR3 runs to 15 residues. The CDR3 region is CSASGTSGRTYEQYF. CDR3 DNA sequence: TGCAGTGCATCTGGGACTAGCGGGAGGACCTACGAGCAGTACTTC.

This clonotype was detected only a few times. The genes are TRBV25-1 and TRBJ2-3, with 7 positions matching TRBD2. Germline CDR1 MGHDK, CDR2 SYGVNS. Unmatched junction bases numbered 5, after V lost 1 base and J lost 4 bases. This CDR3 is 15 amino acids long. The CDR3 spells CASSEFLAVSDTQYF. DNA of the CDR3: TGTGCCAGCAGTGAATTCCTAGCGGTGTCAGATACGCAGTATTTT.

This clonotype came up many times. The rearrangement joins TRBV27 to TRBJ2-1, with TRBD2 identical over 14 bases. The CDR3 spans 16 residues. The junction had 6 bases not matched to a gene; V was cut back by 5 bases and J by 6 bases. Germline CDR1 and CDR2: MNHEY and SMNVEV (reference sequence). The CDR3 region is CASSPTGLAGVNEQFF. Written as DNA, the CDR3 is TGTGCCAGCAGTCCAACGGGACTAGCGGGGGTCAATGAGCAGTTCTTC.

The rearrangement uses TRBV4-1 and TRBJ2-1; 12 positions match TRBD2. Per the germline V gene, CDR1 is MGHRA and CDR2 is YSYEKL. Trimming at V came to 4 bases and at J to 9 bases, leaving 7 bases not matched to a gene. The CDR3 totals 15 residues. Here the CDR3 reads CASSPRTSGIGEQFF. DNA of the CDR3: TGCGCCAGCAGCCCTAGGACTAGCGGGATTGGTGAGCAGTTCTTC.

The sample holds many counts of this clonotype. The gene calls are TRBV9 and TRBJ2-1, with D possibly being TRBD2 (6 bases). The CDR3 is 15 residues long. Trimming took off 2 bases at V and 12 bases at J, with 21 bases between the two ends. Germline assignment: CDR1 SGDLS and CDR2 YYNGEE. Here the CDR3 reads CASSVGRDSFSMQFF. For the CDR3, the DNA is TGTGCCAGCAGCGTGGGACGGGACTCCTTTTCAATGCAGTTCTTC.

This clonotype was counted ten times or more. This sequence joins TRBV2 and TRBJ2-7; tentative D call: TRBD1 (6 bases). Deletions cut 8 bases from V and 0 bases from J, with 14 bases between. This CDR3 is 14 amino acids long. Germline V CDR1 and CDR2: SNHLY, FYNNEI. Here the CDR3 reads CASCRDTRSYEQYV. DNA of the CDR3: TGTGCCAGCTGCAGGGACACCCGCTCCTACGAGCAGTACGTC.

This clonotype showed up many times. The rearrangement links TRBV20-1 to TRBJ1-5; D perhaps matches TRBD1 (5 bases). Germline V gene lookup returns CDR1 DFQATT and CDR2 SNEGSKA (reference sequence). CDR3 length: 14 residues. Deletions cut 3 bases from V and 6 bases from J, with 15 bases between. CDR3 loop: CSASSGFGGQPQHF. CDR3 nucleotides: TGCAGTGCTAGTTCAGGGTTTGGGGGTCAGCCCCAGCATTTT.